Below, 9 T cell receptor beta chains from the same sample are listed, as sequenced in a study of regulatory T cells in long-lasting Graves disease. Building of the TCR beta libraries involved iRepertoire HTBI primers and Arm-PCR of CDR3 regions. TCRdb ran MiXCR on the multiplex PCR reads and lists one entry per CDR3 protein. The sample lists some 340,000 distinct CDR3 sequences; about an eighth were seen once. Time point of the sample: newly diagnosed GD, antithyroid drugs for less than 3 months. PBMCs were the source of the RNA used for TCR sequencing. The same data also went into a second study, on T cells in Graves' hyperthyroidism and ophthalmopathy.

This specimen was peripheral blood mononuclear cells (PBMCs), taken at new diagnosis, from a patient treated with antithyroid drugs. The origin of the receptors is a young woman with Graves disease.

This clonotype was picked up many times. The chain joins TRBV20-1 to TRBJ2-5; D might be TRBD2 (5 bases). The CDR3 consists of 13 residues. The V end was cut by 5 bases, the J end by 1 base, with 11 bases between. CDR1 is DFQATT, CDR2 SNEGSKA, per germline (reference sequence). The CDR3 region has the DNA TGCAGTGCTGATACTAGTTTCCAAGAGACCCAGTACTTC. Translated: CSADTSFQETQYF.

In this sample, this clonotype turned up many times. This sequence joins TRBV2 and TRBJ2-1; 8 bases agree with TRBD2. The CDR3 sequence is 15 residues long. V was clipped by 7 bases and J by 6 bases; unmatched bases: 11. In germline, CDR1 is SNHLY, CDR2 FYNNEI. CDR3 in amino acids: CASTPRTSIVNEQFF. Here the CDR3 DNA reads TGTGCCAGCACCCCACGGACTAGCATTGTCAATGAGCAGTTCTTC.

CDR3 residues: CASSLAPPGGPYGYTF. The CDR3 DNA sequence: TGTGCCAGCAGCTTAGCCCCACCGGGAGGGCCCTATGGCTACACCTTC. The gene calls are TRBV7-9 and TRBJ1-2; D ambiguous. V was shortened by 0 bases and J by 4 bases, with 15 bases between the two germline ends. There are 16 residues in the CDR3. The germline CDR1 and CDR2 sequences are SEHNR and FQNEAQ (reference sequence).

This clonotype appeared many times. V gene TRBV7-2 combines with J gene TRBJ1-5; 8 bases match TRBD1. With 5 bases clipped from V and 8 bases from J, the junction kept 14 bases outside the gene matches. Germline loops: CDR1 SGHTA, CDR2 FQGNSA. The CDR3 extends over 16 amino acids. The CDR3, as DNA: TGTGCCAGCAGCATAACGTCGACAGGGGTCACCGAGCCCCAGCATTTT. As protein: CASSITSTGVTEPQHF.

Ten or more counts support this clonotype. The chain links TRBV19 to TRBJ1-1; no definite D call. Germline V gives CDR1 LNHDA, CDR2 SQIVND (reference sequence). This CDR3 region has 14 residues. V lost 6 bases, J lost 0 bases, and 11 bases lay in between. The CDR3 protein is CASRNDFMNTEAFF. As DNA, the CDR3 is TGTGCCAGTAGAAATGACTTCATGAACACTGAAGCTTTCTTT.

This clonotype was detected ten times or more. This chain connects TRBV7-2 to TRBJ2-3; 8 bases map to TRBD2. Germline CDR1 is SGHTA and CDR2 is FQGNSA. After removal of 3 bases from V and 0 bases from J, the junction contained 14 bases not matched to a gene. This CDR3 contains 19 residues. The CDR3 DNA follows: TGTGCCAGCAGCTTTAAACTGATGGCGGGAGGCCGTAGCACAGATACGCAGTATTTT. It encodes CASSFKLMAGGRSTDTQYF.

The J gene is TRBJ1-2, the V gene TRBV6-1; a weak D match, TRBD1 (5 bases). The CDR3 extends over 10 amino acids. Trimming stripped 8 bases from V and 8 bases from J, with 9 bases between. Germline CDR1 is MNHNS and CDR2 is SASEGT. CDR3 amino acids: CASLEGGYTF. CDR3 nucleotide sequence: TGTGCCAGCCTCGAGGGGGGCTACACCTTC.

This clonotype was counted only a few times. This chain uses TRBV6-5 with TRBJ1-3, with D unclear. CDR3 length equals 15 residues. Germline V lookup: CDR1 MNHEY, CDR2 SVGAGI. V lost 0 bases and J lost 0, with 6 bases in between. The CDR3 DNA sequence: TGTGCCAGCAGTTACTCGGCCCACTCTGGAAACACCATATATTTT. It translates to CASSYSAHSGNTIYF.

Comment on this clonotype: This may be a read error, as it is one base from a much larger clone. The genes are TRBV20-1 and TRBJ2-1; D is unresolved. The germline CDR1 and CDR2 sequences are DFQATT and SNEGSKA (reference sequence). The CDR3 covers 14 residues. CDR3 coding DNA: TGCAGTGCTAGAGTGAGGACCCTTTACAATGAGCGGTTCTTC. It is translated as CSARVRTLYNERFF.